These 27 T cell receptor beta chains were sequenced from one sample in a study of CD8 T cells in ankylosing spondylitis. Via MiXCR, TCRdb re-called the 5' RACE reads, giving one row per CDR3 protein. The sample consists of nearly 350,000 distinct CDR3 sequences, under 15% of them appearing once. Specimen: blood, either unsorted or a sorted T cell fraction (not recorded which). These receptors all come from a male donor with ankylosing spondylitis or in good health (not recorded which).

This clonotype showed up many times. The chain employs TRBV10-3 and TRBJ1-2, with D maybe TRBD1 (5 bases). CDR1 is ENHRY, CDR2 SYGVKD, per germline. This CDR3 has 13 amino acids. The V end lost 5 bases, the J end lost 0 bases, and 7 bases lay between the germline ends. This chain's CDR3 is CAISIRANYGYTF. CDR3 DNA: TGTGCCATCAGTATCAGGGCTAACTATGGCTACACCTTC.

In its sample, this clonotype was seen many times. The CDR3 reads CASSLMAGKGYEQYF. The CDR3 DNA is TGTGCCAGCAGCTTAATGGCAGGGAAGGGTTACGAGCAGTACTTC. The chain recombines TRBV7-2 with TRBJ2-7, with D perhaps matching TRBD1 (5 bases). Germline loops: CDR1 SGHTA, CDR2 FQGNSA. The germline V and J ends were trimmed by 2 bases and 4 bases, with 15 bases remaining between them. CDR3 length: 15 amino acids. Complete variable domain (other parts from reference TRBV7-2 and TRBJ2-7): GAGVSQSPSNKVTEKGKDVELRCDPISGHTALYWYRQSLGQGLEFLIYFQGNSAPDKSGLPSDRFSAERTGGSVSTLTIQRTQQEDSAVYLCASSLMAGKGYEQYFGPGTRLTVT.

The rearrangement joins TRBV19 to TRBJ1-2, with 7 bases identical to TRBD1. V shed 6 bases and J 4 bases; nucleotides not matched to a gene: 8. This CDR3 is built from 14 residues. Germline-derived CDR1 and CDR2 are LNHDA and SQIVND (reference sequence). The CDR3 loop is CASSPPQGGYGYTF. In nucleotides, the CDR3 is TGTGCCAGTAGCCCACCTCAGGGGGGCTATGGCTACACCTTC.

This clonotype appeared a few times. The rearrangement links TRBV5-4 to TRBJ2-1, with 12 bases aligning to TRBD2. Germline V gene lookup returns CDR1 SGHNT and CDR2 YYREEE (reference sequence). The CDR3 is made up of 16 amino acids. The V segment lost 0 bases and the J segment 7 bases; nucleotides outside the gene matches: 5. CDR3 amino acids: CASSLVLAGGWNEQFF. The CDR3, as DNA: TGTGCCAGCAGCTTGGTTCTAGCGGGGGGGTGGAATGAGCAGTTCTTC.

The CDR3 loop is CASSFGGSSEQYF. The CDR3 region has the DNA TGTGCCAGCAGCTTTGGGGGGTCGAGCGAGCAGTACTTC. This sequence joins TRBV7-7 and TRBJ2-7; tentative D call: TRBD2 (6 bases). CDR1 and CDR2 from the germline V gene are SSHAT and FNYEAQ (reference sequence). The ends were cut back, 3 bases at V and 6 bases at J, with 12 bases in the middle. This CDR3 has 13 amino acids. The variable domain in full, completed from reference TRBV7-7 and TRBJ2-7, reads GAGVSQSPRYKVTKRGQDVTLRCDPISSHATLYWYQQALGQGPEFLTYFNYEAQPDKSGLPSDRFSAERPEGSISTLTIQRTEQRDSAMYRCASSFGGSSEQYFGPGTRLTVT.

The chain combines TRBV12-3 or TRBV12-4 with TRBJ2-7; D gene ambiguous. V gave up 1 base and J gave up 2 bases, with 15 bases separating them. The length of the CDR3 is 16 residues. The CDR3 reads CASSLEYSHLTYEQYF. CDR3 coding DNA: TGTGCCAGCAGTTTAGAGTACAGCCACCTAACCTACGAGCAGTACTTC.

The chain is built from TRBV11-2 and TRBJ1-6; TRBD1 might be the D (5 bases). There are 11 residues in the CDR3. Trimming took 4 bases from V and 13 from J, leaving 8 bases between them. CDR1 and CDR2 (germline): SGHAT, FQNNGV. CDR3 in DNA: TGTGCCAGCAGCTCCTGGGGGCCCCTCCACTTT. It is translated as CASSSWGPLHF.

This clonotype was observed at least ten times. The gene calls are TRBV11-2 and TRBJ2-1; D call uncertain. From germline, CDR1 is SGHAT and CDR2 FQNNGV. With 2 bases removed from V and 8 bases from J, the gap between germline ends came to 13 bases. This CDR3 spans 14 amino acids. For the CDR3, the DNA is TGTGCCAGCAGCTTACTGGCTAGTGAGTATGAGCAGTTCTTC. Translating it yields CASSLLASEYEQFF. Together with reference TRBV11-2 and TRBJ2-1, the CDR3 gives the full variable domain: EAGVAQSPRYKIIEKRQSVAFWCNPISGHATLYWYQQILGQGPKLLIQFQNNGVVDDSQLPKDRFSAERLKGVDSTLKIQPAKLEDSAVYLCASSLLASEYEQFFGPGTRLTVL.

This clonotype was recorded a few times. The chain recombines TRBV3-1 with TRBJ2-7; D uncertain. Germline V gene data show CDR1 as LGHDT and CDR2 as YNNKEL (reference sequence). This CDR3 has 14 residues. Trimming took 0 bases from V and 2 from J, leaving 8 bases between them. The chain's CDR3 is CASSQDKATYEQYF. The CDR3 nucleotides are TGTGCCAGCAGCCAAGATAAGGCGACCTACGAGCAGTACTTC.

This chain joins TRBV6-5 and TRBJ1-5; unclear D gene. Germline V gene data show CDR1 as MNHEY and CDR2 as SVGAGI. The CDR3 extends over 14 amino acids. Trimming removed 0 bases from V and 8 bases from J, with 11 bases in between. Written as DNA, the CDR3 is TGTGCCAGCAGTTACTCGAGGACTAACGAGCCCCAGCATTTT. Amino acids: CASSYSRTNEPQHF.

This clonotype has only a few counts. The chain couples TRBV7-2 to TRBJ1-5, with 8 nucleotides matching TRBD1. V dropped 6 bases and J dropped 4; count of bases not matched to a gene: 5. CDR3 size: 14 residues. Germline V CDR1 and CDR2: SGHTA, FQGNSA. This chain's CDR3 is CASSLDRANQPQHF. In DNA, the CDR3 is TGTGCCAGCAGTTTGGACAGGGCGAATCAGCCCCAGCATTTT.

The chain links TRBV7-2 to TRBJ2-3, with 14 bases identical to TRBD2. CDR1 is SGHTA, CDR2 FQGNSA, per germline. J lost 3 bases, V lost 5 bases, and 7 bases had no gene match. CDR3 length: 17 residues. This CDR3 reads CASSPRLAGGRTDTQYF. DNA for the CDR3: TGTGCCAGCAGCCCAAGACTAGCGGGGGGGAGAACAGATACGCAGTATTTT.

This clonotype has more than one count but fewer than ten. The chain couples TRBV11-2 to TRBJ1-5; TRBD1 is a possible D gene (5 bases). Germline loops: CDR1 SGHAT, CDR2 FQNNGV. The CDR3 has 14 residues. The ends were cut back, 0 bases at V and 9 bases at J, with 12 bases in the middle. CDR3 coding DNA: TGTGCCAGCAGCTTAGAACCGGGGACGGGGCCCCAGCATTTT. Protein: CASSLEPGTGPQHF.

The V gene is TRBV2, the J gene TRBJ2-5; D ambiguous. Germline V CDR1 and CDR2: SNHLY, FYNNEI. V lost 8 bases to trimming and J lost 4 bases, with 11 bases between them. The CDR3 loop spans 12 amino acids. This chain's CDR3 is CASSDLGETQYF. The CDR3 DNA follows: TGTGCCAGCTCCGACTTGGGAGAGACCCAGTACTTC. Based on the CDR3 plus reference TRBV2 and TRBJ2-5, the full variable domain is EPEVTQTPSHQVTQMGQEVILRCVPISNHLYFYWYRQILGQKVEFLVSFYNNEISEKSEIFDDQFSVERPDGSNFTLKIRSTKLEDSAMYFCASSDLGETQYFGPGTRLLVL.

The chain joins TRBV21-1 to TRBJ2-1; TRBD1 is the table's D call and was not checked against the DNA. TRBV21-1 is described as a pseudogene. This CDR3 has 18 residues. DNA of the CDR3: TGTGCCAGCAGCAAAGAGGGGTGTTGGACCAGGGGGCGGGTCGAGCAGTTCTTC. Its protein product is CASSKEGCWTRGRVEQFF.

This clonotype was detected only a few times. This chain joins TRBV18 and TRBJ2-7; no definite D call. The CDR3 spans 12 residues. V gave up 2 bases and J gave up 7 bases, with 9 bases separating them. CDR1 and CDR2 (germline): KGHSH, LQKENI. In DNA form, the CDR3 reads TGTGCCAGCTCACCAGAGTACGGGGAGCAGTACTTC. Translated: CASSPEYGEQYF.

This clonotype was picked up many times. The chain is built from TRBV29-1 and TRBJ2-5; D is possibly TRBD1 or TRBD2 (6 bases each). Trimming removed 4 bases from V and 5 bases from J, with 20 bases in between. The CDR3 length is 15 residues. Per the germline V gene, CDR1 is SQVTM and CDR2 is ANQGSEA. The CDR3 protein is CSVGGLGSNSETQYF. In DNA form, the CDR3 reads TGCAGCGTTGGGGGGCTCGGGAGCAACTCTGAGACCCAGTACTTC.

The chain is built from TRBV3-1 and TRBJ2-7, with 9 bases fitting TRBD1. The CDR3 sequence is 13 residues long. Unmatched junction bases numbered 4, after V lost 4 bases and J lost 6 bases. Germline values: CDR1 LGHDT, CDR2 YNNKEL (reference sequence). The CDR3: CASSRTGESEQYF. CDR3 DNA sequence: TGTGCCAGCAGCCGGACAGGGGAAAGCGAGCAGTACTTC.

This sequence joins TRBV10-1 and TRBJ2-1; D is possibly TRBD2 (6 bases). The germline V and J ends were trimmed by 6 bases and 5 bases, with 14 bases remaining between them. Germline V gene lookup returns CDR1 WNHNN and CDR2 SYGVQD (reference sequence). CDR3 length: 14 amino acids. The CDR3 DNA sequence: TGCGCCAGCAGCAAGACTAGAACGGACAATGAGCAGTTCTTC. It encodes CASSKTRTDNEQFF.

The chain carries TRBV29-1 and TRBJ1-2; TRBD1 matches at 7 bases. Trimming removed 0 bases from V and 4 bases from J; junction bases left unmatched: 8. The CDR3 loop spans 15 amino acids. Germline CDR1 reads SQVTM; CDR2 reads ANQGSEA. The CDR3 protein is CSVEDRAGGGYGYTF. The CDR3 DNA reads as TGCAGCGTTGAAGATAGGGCAGGGGGAGGCTATGGCTACACCTTC.

This clonotype was seen ten or more times. This chain links TRBV7-9 with TRBJ1-1, with unresolved D. Trimming removed 6 bases from V and 1 base from J, with 9 bases in between. Germline CDR1 reads SEHNR; CDR2 reads FQNEAQ (reference sequence). The CDR3 has 13 residues. The CDR3 coding sequence is TGTGCCAGCAGGCGGACTGGGAACACTGAAGCTTTCTTT. It codes for CASRRTGNTEAFF.

The chain employs TRBV5-1 and TRBJ1-1; no clear D. The CDR3 sequence is 14 residues long. V was cut by 4 bases and J by 0 bases, with 10 bases left in between. Per germline, CDR1 SGHRS and CDR2 YFSETQ. The CDR3 protein is CASSRGEMNTEAFF. DNA for the CDR3: TGCGCCAGCAGCCGTGGGGAGATGAACACTGAAGCTTTCTTT.

In its sample, this clonotype was seen many times. CDR3 loop: CASSFGGLGYTF. The DNA of the CDR3 is TGTGCCAGCAGTTTCGGGGGGCTGGGCTACACCTTC. The V and J genes are TRBV12-3 or TRBV12-4 and TRBJ1-2; D might be TRBD1 (6 bases). V was clipped by 3 bases and J by 8 bases, with 10 bases between them. CDR3 length: 12 residues.

The rearrangement uses TRBV5-1 and TRBJ1-1; D not resolved. Per the germline V gene, CDR1 is SGHRS and CDR2 is YFSETQ. The CDR3 is 14 amino acids. The V end was cut by 2 bases, the J end by 1 base, with 9 bases between. The CDR3 region is CASSFTAGNTEAFF. DNA for the CDR3: TGCGCCAGCAGCTTCACGGCCGGGAACACTGAAGCTTTCTTT.

This clonotype turned up a few times. The V and J genes are TRBV5-1 and TRBJ2-5, with a weak D call TRBD2 (5 bases). The CDR3 is made up of 13 amino acids. Per the germline V gene, CDR1 is SGHRS and CDR2 is YFSETQ. Trimming stripped 4 bases from V and 3 bases from J, with 10 bases between. CDR3 protein: CASSLEAEETQYF. The CDR3 DNA reads TGCGCCAGCAGCCTGGAAGCGGAAGAGACCCAGTACTTC.

A few counts support this clonotype. This rearrangement joins TRBV6-1 to TRBJ2-3; 8 nucleotides match TRBD1. CDR3 length: 15 residues. With V trimmed by 6 bases and J by 0 bases, 5 bases remained unmatched. CDR1 and CDR2 (germline): MNHNS, SASEGT. CDR3 nucleotides: TGTGCCAGCAGCCACAGGGGGGTTAGCACAGATACGCAGTATTTT. Translation gives CASSHRGVSTDTQYF.

This chain joins TRBV3-1 and TRBJ1-1; D is unresolved. Germline V gene data show CDR1 as LGHDT and CDR2 as YNNKEL (reference sequence). Between the trimmed V and J ends, which lost 0 bases and 7 bases, there was a span of 12 bases. The CDR3 covers 14 residues. CDR3 region: CASSQEGGKYEAFF. CDR3 in DNA: TGTGCCAGCAGCCAAGAGGGCGGGAAATATGAAGCTTTCTTT.